This T cell receptor (beta chain) was sequenced in a study of T cell repertoires in cytomegalovirus infection. About the research overall: Public TCR beta signatures were indicative of both CMV infection and a matching HLA type. Notes on the study in general: Ex vivo, HLA-C-restricted CMV-specific TCR beta clonotypes prevailed over the rest of the response.

Trimming stripped 1 base from V and 4 bases from J, with 11 bases between. The germline V gene has CDR1 SGHDN and CDR2 FVKESK. The CDR3 runs to 15 residues. TCRdb fed the reads into MiXCR, producing one record per CDR3 protein. The repertoire includes 700,000 to 900,000 distinct CDR3 sequences, roughly 28% of them detected once, and around 13% sits in the top ten. This clonotype was observed a few times. Its target is unknown. The TCR sequence derives from a human donor in good health (CMV status not recorded). Some clones in this sample may be carry-over from other donors' samples. Sample: cultured CD8+ T cells from PBMCs, taken from culture after CMV antigen stimulation. This chain links TRBV14 with TRBJ2-1, with D uncertain. The CDR3 is CASSQGWSQYNEQFF. As DNA, the CDR3 is TGTGCCAGCAGCCAAGGATGGAGCCAATACAATGAGCAGTTCTTC. The whole variable domain, remainder taken from reference TRBV14 and TRBJ2-1, is EAGVTQFPSHSVIEKGQTVTLRCDPISGHDNLYWYRRVMGKEIKFLLHFVKESKQDESGMPNNRFLAERTGGTYSTLKVQPAELEDSGVYFCASSQGWSQYNEQFFGPGTRLTVL.